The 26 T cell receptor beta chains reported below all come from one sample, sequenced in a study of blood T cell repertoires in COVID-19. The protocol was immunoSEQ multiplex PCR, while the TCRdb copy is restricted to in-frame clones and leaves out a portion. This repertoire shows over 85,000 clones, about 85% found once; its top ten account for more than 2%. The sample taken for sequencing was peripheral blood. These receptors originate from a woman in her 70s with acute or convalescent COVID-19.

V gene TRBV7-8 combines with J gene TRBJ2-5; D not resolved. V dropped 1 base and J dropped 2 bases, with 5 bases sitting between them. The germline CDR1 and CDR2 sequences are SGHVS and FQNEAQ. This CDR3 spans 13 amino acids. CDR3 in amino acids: CASSLDRQETQYF. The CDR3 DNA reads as TGTGCCAGCAGCTTAGACAGACAAGAGACCCAGTACTTC.

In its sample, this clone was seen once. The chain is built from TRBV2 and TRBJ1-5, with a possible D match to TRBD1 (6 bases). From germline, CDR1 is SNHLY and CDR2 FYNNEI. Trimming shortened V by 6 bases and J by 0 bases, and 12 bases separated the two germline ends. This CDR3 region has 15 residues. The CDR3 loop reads CASRLQGYSNQPQHF. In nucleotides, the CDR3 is TGTGCCAGCAGATTACAGGGATATAGCAATCAGCCCCAGCATTTT.

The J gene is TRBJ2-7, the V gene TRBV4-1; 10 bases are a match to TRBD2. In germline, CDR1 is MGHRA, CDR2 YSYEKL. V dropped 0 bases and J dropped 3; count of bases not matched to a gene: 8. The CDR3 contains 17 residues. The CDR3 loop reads CASSQDWGSGGLYEQYF. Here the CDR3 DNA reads TGCGCCAGCAGCCAAGATTGGGGTAGCGGGGGGCTCTACGAGCAGTACTTC.

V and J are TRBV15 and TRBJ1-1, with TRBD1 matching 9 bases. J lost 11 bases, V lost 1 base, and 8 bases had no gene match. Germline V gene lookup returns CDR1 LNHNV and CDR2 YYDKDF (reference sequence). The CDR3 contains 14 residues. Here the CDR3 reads CATSRVDRGGGAFF. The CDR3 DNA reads TGTGCCACCAGCAGAGTGGACAGGGGAGGTGGGGCTTTCTTT. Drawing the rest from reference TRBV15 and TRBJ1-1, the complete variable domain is DAMVIQNPRYQVTQFGKPVTLSCSQTLNHNVMYWYQQKSSQAPKLLFHYYDKDFNNEADTPDNFQSRRPNTSFCFLDIRSPGLGDTAMYLCATSRVDRGGGAFFGQGTRLTVV.

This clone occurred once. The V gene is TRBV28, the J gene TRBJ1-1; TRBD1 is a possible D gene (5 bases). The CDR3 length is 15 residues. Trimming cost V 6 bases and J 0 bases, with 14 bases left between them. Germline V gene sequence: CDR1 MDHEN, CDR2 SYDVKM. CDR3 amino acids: CASSRADNLNTEAFF. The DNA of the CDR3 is TGTGCCAGCAGCAGGGCGGACAATTTGAACACTGAAGCTTTCTTT.

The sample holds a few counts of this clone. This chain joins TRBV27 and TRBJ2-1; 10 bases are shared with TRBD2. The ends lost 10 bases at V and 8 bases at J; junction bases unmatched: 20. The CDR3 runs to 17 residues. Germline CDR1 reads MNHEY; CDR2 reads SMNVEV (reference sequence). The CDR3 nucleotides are TGTGCCACCAGGGTAGGGCCCCAGCGGGGGGGCCAGGATGAGCAGTTCTTC. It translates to CATRVGPQRGGQDEQFF.

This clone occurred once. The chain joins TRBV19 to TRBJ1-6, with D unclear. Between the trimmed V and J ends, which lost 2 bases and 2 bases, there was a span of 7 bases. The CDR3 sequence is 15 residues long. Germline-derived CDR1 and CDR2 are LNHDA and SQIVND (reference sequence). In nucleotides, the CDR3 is TGTGCCAGTAGTATAAAAGGAGCCTATAATTCACCCCTCCACTTT. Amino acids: CASSIKGAYNSPLHF. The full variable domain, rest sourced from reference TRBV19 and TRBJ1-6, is DGGITQSPKYLFRKEGQNVTLSCEQNLNHDAMYWYRQDPGQGLRLIYYSQIVNDFQKGDIAEGYSVSREKKESFPLTVTSAQKNPTAFYLCASSIKGAYNSPLHFGNGTRLTVT.

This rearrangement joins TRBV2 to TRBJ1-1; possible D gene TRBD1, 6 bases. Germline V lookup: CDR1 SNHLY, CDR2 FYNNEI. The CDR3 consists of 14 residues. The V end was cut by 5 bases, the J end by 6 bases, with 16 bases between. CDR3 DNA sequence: TGTGCCAGCAGTCCACGCCAGGGGATGGCTGAAGCTTTCTTT. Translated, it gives CASSPRQGMAEAFF. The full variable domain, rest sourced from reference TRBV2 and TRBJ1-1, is EPEVTQTPSHQVTQMGQEVILRCVPISNHLYFYWYRQILGQKVEFLVSFYNNEISEKSEIFDDQFSVERPDGSNFTLKIRSTKLEDSAMYFCASSPRQGMAEAFFGQGTRLTVV.

CDR3 DNA sequence: TGTGCCAGCATGGGGCGACTAGCGGCTCTCACAGATACGCAGTATTTT. It yields the protein CASMGRLAALTDTQYF. The V gene is TRBV28, the J gene TRBJ2-3; TRBD2 agrees at 9 bases. The CDR3 is made up of 16 amino acids. Germline CDR1 and CDR2: MDHEN and SYDVKM. V was clipped by 7 bases and J by 2 bases; unmatched bases: 10.

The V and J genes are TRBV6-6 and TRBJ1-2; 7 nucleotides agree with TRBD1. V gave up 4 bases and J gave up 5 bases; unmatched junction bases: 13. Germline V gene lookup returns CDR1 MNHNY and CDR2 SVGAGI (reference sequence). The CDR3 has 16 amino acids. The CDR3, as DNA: TGTGCCAGCAGTTTTCCCTCGGACAGGAGTTCTTATGGCTACACCTTC. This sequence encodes CASSFPSDRSSYGYTF.

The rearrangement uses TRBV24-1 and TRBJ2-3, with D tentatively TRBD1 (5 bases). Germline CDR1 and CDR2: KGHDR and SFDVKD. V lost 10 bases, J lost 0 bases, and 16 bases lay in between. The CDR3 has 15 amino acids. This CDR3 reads CATGDSSSSTDTQYF. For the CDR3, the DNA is TGTGCCACAGGTGACAGTTCTTCTAGCACAGATACGCAGTATTTT.

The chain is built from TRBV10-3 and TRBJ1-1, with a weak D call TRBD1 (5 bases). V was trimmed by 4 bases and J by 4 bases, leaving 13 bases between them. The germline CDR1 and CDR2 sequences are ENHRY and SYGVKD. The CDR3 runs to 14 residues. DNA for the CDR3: TGTGCCATCAGTGTGGAGGGGAGTGGCACTGAAGCTTTCTTT. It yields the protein CAISVEGSGTEAFF.

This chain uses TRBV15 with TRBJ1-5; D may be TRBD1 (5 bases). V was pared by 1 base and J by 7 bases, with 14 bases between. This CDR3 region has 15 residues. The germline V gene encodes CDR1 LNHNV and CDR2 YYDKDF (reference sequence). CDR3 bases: TGTGCCACCAGCAGAGGGGGCGCCGGAATGCAGCCCCAGCATTTT. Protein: CATSRGGAGMQPQHF.

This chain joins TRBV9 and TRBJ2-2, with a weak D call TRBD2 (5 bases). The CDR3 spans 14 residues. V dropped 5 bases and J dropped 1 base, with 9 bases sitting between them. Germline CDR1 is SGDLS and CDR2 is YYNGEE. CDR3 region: CASRGRQNTGELFF. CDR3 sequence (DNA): TGTGCCAGCAGGGGGAGACAGAACACCGGGGAGCTGTTTTTT.

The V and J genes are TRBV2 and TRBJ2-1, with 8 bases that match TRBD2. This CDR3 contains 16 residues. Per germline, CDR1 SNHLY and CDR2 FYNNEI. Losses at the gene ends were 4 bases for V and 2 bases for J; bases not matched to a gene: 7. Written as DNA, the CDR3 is TGTGCCAGCAGTGCCGTAAGCGGGGGCGCCTACAATGAGCAGTTCTTC. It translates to CASSAVSGGAYNEQFF.

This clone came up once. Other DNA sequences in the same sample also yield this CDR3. The CDR3 loop reads CASSLGQGAEKLFF. Written as DNA, the CDR3 is TGCGCCAGCAGCTTAGGACAGGGGGCTGAAAAACTGTTTTTT. The chain combines TRBV5-1 with TRBJ1-4; 11 bases map to TRBD1. The V gene's germline CDR1 is SGHRS and CDR2 YFSETQ. V was clipped by 2 bases and J by 7 bases; unmatched bases: 1. The CDR3 covers 14 residues.

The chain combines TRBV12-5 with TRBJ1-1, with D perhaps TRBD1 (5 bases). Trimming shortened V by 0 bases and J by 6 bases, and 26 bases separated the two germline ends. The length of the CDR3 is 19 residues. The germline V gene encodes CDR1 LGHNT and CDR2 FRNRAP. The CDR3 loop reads CASGLVLGGIGERAPEAFF. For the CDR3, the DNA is TGTGCTAGTGGTTTGGTACTTGGGGGGATAGGGGAGAGGGCCCCTGAAGCTTTCTTT.

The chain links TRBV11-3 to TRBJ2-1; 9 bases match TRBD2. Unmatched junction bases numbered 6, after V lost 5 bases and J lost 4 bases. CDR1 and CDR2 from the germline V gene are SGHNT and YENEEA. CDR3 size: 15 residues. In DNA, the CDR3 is TGTGCCAGCAGCGCCGCTAGCGGGGCGTACAATGAGCAGTTCTTC. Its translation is CASSAASGAYNEQFF.

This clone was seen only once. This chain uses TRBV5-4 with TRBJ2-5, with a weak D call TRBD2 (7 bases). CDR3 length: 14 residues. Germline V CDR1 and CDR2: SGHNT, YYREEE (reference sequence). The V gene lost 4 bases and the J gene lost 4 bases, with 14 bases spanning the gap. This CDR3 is CASSPPGGRETQYF. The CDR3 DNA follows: TGTGCCAGCAGCCCCCCCGGGGGGCGAGAGACCCAGTACTTC.

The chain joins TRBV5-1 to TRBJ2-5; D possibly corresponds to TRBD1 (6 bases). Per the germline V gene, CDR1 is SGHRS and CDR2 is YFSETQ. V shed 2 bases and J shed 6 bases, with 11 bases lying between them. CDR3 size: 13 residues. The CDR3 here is CASSFSGDQTQYF. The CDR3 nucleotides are TGCGCCAGCAGCTTTTCAGGGGATCAGACCCAGTACTTC. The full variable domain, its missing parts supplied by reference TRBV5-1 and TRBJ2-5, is KAGVTQTPRYLIKTRGQQVTLSCSPISGHRSVSWYQQTPGQGLQFLFEYFSETQRNKGNFPGRFSGRQFSNSRSEMNVSTLELGDSALYLCASSFSGDQTQYFGPGTRLLVL.

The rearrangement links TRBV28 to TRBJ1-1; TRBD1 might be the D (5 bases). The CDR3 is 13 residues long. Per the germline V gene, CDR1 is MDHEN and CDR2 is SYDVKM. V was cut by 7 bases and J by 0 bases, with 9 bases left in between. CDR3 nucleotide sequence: TGTGCCAGCATTTCCAGGGTGAACACTGAAGCTTTCTTT. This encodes CASISRVNTEAFF.

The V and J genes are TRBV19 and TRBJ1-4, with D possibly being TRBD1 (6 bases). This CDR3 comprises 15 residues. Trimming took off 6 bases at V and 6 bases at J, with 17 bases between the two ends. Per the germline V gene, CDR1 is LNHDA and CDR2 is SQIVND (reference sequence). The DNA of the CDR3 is TGTGCCAGTAGCCCACCCGGGACACGATATGAAAAACTGTTTTTT. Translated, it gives CASSPPGTRYEKLFF.

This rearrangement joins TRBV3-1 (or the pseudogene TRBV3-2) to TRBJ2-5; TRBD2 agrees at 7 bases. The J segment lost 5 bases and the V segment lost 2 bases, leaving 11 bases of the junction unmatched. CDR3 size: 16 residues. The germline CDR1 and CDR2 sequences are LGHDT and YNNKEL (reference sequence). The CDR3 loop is CASSQSASGVRETQYF. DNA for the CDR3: TGTGCCAGCAGCCAATCCGCCAGCGGGGTGAGGGAGACCCAGTACTTC.

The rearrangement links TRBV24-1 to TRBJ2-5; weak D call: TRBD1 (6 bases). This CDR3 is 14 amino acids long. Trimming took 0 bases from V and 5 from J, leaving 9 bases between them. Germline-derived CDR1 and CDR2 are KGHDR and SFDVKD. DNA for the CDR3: TGTGCCACCAGTGATTTGAACAGGGACGAGACCCAGTACTTC. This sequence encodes CATSDLNRDETQYF.

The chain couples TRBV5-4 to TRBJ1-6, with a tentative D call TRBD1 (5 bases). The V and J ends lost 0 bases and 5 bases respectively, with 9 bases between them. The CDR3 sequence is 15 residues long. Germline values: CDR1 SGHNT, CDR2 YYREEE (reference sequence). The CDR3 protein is CASSLGAGNNSPLHF. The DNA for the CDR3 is TGTGCCAGCAGCTTGGGAGCAGGGAATAATTCACCCCTCCACTTT.

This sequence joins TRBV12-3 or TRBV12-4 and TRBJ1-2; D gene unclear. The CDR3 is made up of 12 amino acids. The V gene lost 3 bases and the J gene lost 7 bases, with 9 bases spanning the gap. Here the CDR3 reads CASSFGWSGYTF. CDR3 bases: TGTGCCAGCAGTTTTGGATGGAGTGGCTACACCTTC.